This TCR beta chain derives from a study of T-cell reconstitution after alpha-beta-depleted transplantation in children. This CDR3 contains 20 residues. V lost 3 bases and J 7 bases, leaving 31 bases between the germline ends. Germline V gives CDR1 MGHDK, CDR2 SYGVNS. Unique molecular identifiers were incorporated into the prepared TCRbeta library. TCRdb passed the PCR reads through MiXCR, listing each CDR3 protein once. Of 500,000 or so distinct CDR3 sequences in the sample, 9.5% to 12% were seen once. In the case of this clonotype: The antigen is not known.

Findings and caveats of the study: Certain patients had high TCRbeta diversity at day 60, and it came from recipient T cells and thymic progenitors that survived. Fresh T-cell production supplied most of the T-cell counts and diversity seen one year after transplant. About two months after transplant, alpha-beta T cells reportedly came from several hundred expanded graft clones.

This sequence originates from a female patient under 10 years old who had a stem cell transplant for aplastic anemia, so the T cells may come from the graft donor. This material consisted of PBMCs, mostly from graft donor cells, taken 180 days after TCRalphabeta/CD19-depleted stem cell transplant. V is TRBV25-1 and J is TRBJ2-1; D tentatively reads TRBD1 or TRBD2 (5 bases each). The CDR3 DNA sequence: TGTGCCAGCAGTGAGTCCGGCTGGGCATTACATACGGGGCGACGGAATGAGCAGTTCTTC. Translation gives CASSESGWALHTGRRNEQFF.